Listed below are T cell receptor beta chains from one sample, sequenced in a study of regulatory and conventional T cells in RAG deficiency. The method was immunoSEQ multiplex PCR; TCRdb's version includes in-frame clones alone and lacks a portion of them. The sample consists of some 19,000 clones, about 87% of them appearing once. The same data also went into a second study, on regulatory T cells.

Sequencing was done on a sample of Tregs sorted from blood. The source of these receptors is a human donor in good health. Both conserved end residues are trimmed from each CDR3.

ASSQLGQVYVNEQF | TRBV16
ASSQAGGGNEKLF | TRBV4-2
ASSPNKETQY | TRBV18
ATSRDQRGNINGYT | TRBV15
ASSLGLGASNSPLH | TRBV5-1
ASSSSSRYDLYGYT | TRBV7-2
AISEPGQGRNQPQH | TRBV10-3
ASSLASPIQSRANVLT | TRBV2
ASSKRETQY | TRBV5-5
AWSNTGGNEKLF | TRBV30
ASSLRQGAENEQF | TRBV11-2
ASRPYRDTEAF | TRBV19
ASSSTGTGVVYTGELF | TRBV7-9
ASSFGVGQPQH | TRBV7-9
ASSFQGLNQPQH | TRBV27
ASSLPRLNYGYT | TRBV28
AIRPGGSGANVLT | TRBV6-1
ASYSGGWGDTEAF | TRBV5-1
TTGDSSYNEQF | TRBV1
ASSQGLAGANEQF | TRBV7-6
ASSSRLRDTEAF | TRBV6-5
ASIQSRDRGPSDGYT | TRBV7-3
AWSETQGLGGYT | TRBV30
ASSLRGHGELF | TRBV11-2
ASSLGGVNEQF | TRBV5-6
ASNYNPRQGPDYGYT | TRBV4-1
ASSPSGEQY | TRBV23-1
ASSLTGELF | TRBV4-1
ASSLDLAGGSYEQY | TRBV7-2
SATGGGEQY | TRBV20-1
VSSVVGLAGTNTGELF | TRBV9
ASSNSGGYNSPLH | TRBV6-1